The 6 T cell receptor beta chains reported below all come from one sample, sequenced in a study of T cells in Graves' hyperthyroidism and ophthalmopathy. Using RNA transcripts as the source, TCR beta CDR3 regions were amplified. TCR CDR3 underwent first-round RT-PCR with the HTBI primer set. TCRdb reanalysed the multiplex PCR reads using MiXCR and keeps one entry per CDR3 protein. The sample has 400,000 or so distinct CDR3 sequences; 12% to 15% are singletons. The sequenced sample was blood. The receptors were gathered from a woman aged 60-75 years with Graves' ophthalmopathy.

This clonotype showed up many times. The chain couples TRBV2 to TRBJ1-1, with D possibly matching TRBD1 (6 bases). The CDR3 has 15 residues. Trimming removed 0 bases from V and 5 bases from J, with 13 bases in between. From germline, CDR1 is SNHLY and CDR2 FYNNEI. The DNA for the CDR3 is TGTGCCAGCAGTGAAGCGCTACAGGGTAGGACTGAAGCTTTCTTT. Residues: CASSEALQGRTEAFF.

The chain couples TRBV10-2 to TRBJ2-1, with 10 bases aligning to TRBD1. Trimming cost V 6 bases and J 4 bases; bases outside gene matches: 9. The V gene's germline CDR1 is WSHSY and CDR2 SAAADI. The CDR3 sequence is 16 residues long. CDR3 loop: CASSDIPGQGYNEQFF. The CDR3 region has the DNA TGCGCCAGCAGCGACATCCCGGGACAGGGGTACAATGAGCAGTTCTTC.

This clonotype was seen repeatedly, ten times or more. V usage is TRBV6-1 and J usage is TRBJ1-1; no clear D gene. The CDR3 totals 12 residues. CDR1 is MNHNS, CDR2 SASEGT, per germline. V lost 5 bases to trimming and J lost 1 base, with 5 bases between them. In nucleotides, the CDR3 is TGTGCCAGCAGTCGACAGAACACTGAAGCTTTCTTT. This codes for CASSRQNTEAFF.

Notes on this clonotype: The junction departs from the called germline gene at one end, perhaps through a read error. The chain couples TRBV12-3 or TRBV12-4 to TRBJ2-2; a weak D match, TRBD1 (6 bases). The CDR3 is 15 residues long. In nucleotides, the CDR3 is TGTGCCAGCAGCGTCGACAGGTTGAACACCGGGGAGCTGCTTTTT. This codes for CASSVDRLNTGELLF.

The V call is TRBV28, the J call TRBJ2-2; D unresolved. The CDR3 loop spans 15 amino acids. Trimming cost V 5 bases and J 3 bases, with 13 bases left between them. Per the germline V gene, CDR1 is MDHEN and CDR2 is SYDVKM. The CDR3 nucleotides are TGTGCCAGCAGTCGTCGGATACAGCACACCGGGGAGCTGTTTTTT. Amino acid sequence: CASSRRIQHTGELFF.

This clonotype came up many times. The chain links TRBV30 to TRBJ1-4; tentative D call: TRBD1 (5 bases). Germline values: CDR1 GTSNPN, CDR2 SVGIG (reference sequence). V gave up 4 bases and J gave up 8 bases, with 17 bases separating them. The CDR3 extends over 14 amino acids. The CDR3 protein is CAWNAGTLREKLFF. The CDR3 nucleotides read TGTGCCTGGAACGCAGGGACTCTTCGGGAAAAACTGTTTTTT.